This T cell receptor beta chain emerged from a study of cytomegalovirus exposure and HLA in healthy donors. Trimming took off 3 bases at V and 3 bases at J, with 10 bases between the two ends. Germline CDR1 LNHDA, CDR2 SQIVND (reference sequence). The CDR3 runs 14 residues. Primers for the PCR totalled 60 Vbeta and 13 Jbeta. Sequencing was performed with immunoSEQ multiplex PCR; in TCRdb, only in-frame clones are kept and a portion is missing. In the table there are 200,000 to 250,000 clones, about 83% of which are singletons. The sequencing input was PBMCs. This TCR came from a human donor in good health. The chain employs TRBV19 and TRBJ2-3; D gene unclear. CDR3 bases: TGTGCCAGTAGTATCTGGCAGGTTACAGATACGCAGTATTTT. Encoded protein: CASSIWQVTDTQYF.